Sequencing of this TCR beta chain was carried out in a study of cytomegalovirus exposure and HLA in healthy donors. General observations from the study: The dataset shows that most TCR sequences were rare, while some public TCRs occurred in many donors. Apparent HLA restriction characterized most CMV-associated TCR beta chains in a later analysis.

The CDR3 is made up of 16 amino acids. From germline, CDR1 is MNHEY and CDR2 SVGAGI. Unmatched junction bases numbered 5, after V lost 0 bases and J lost 4 bases. The PCR ran on 60 Vbeta and 13 Jbeta primers. In the source study's methods: A later analysis counted 65 million to 80 million unique TCR beta chains, some 11 million shared. Generated by immunoSEQ multiplex PCR, the TCRdb table keeps only in-frame clones and is missing some. That table gives V, J and clone size, and the DNA gave D and trimming. This sample has tens of thousands of clones; about 60% occur once, and the top ten carry around 3%. Of note for this clone: Its specificity is unknown.

The sequenced sample was PBMCs. J is TRBJ2-5 and V is TRBV6-5, with 10 bases matching TRBD1. The receptor was derived from a woman aged 50 to 60 in good health and CMV-seronegative. DNA for the CDR3: TGTGCCAGCAGTTACTCTGCGACAGGGGGCCCAGAGACCCAGTACTTC. This translates into CASSYSATGGPETQYF.